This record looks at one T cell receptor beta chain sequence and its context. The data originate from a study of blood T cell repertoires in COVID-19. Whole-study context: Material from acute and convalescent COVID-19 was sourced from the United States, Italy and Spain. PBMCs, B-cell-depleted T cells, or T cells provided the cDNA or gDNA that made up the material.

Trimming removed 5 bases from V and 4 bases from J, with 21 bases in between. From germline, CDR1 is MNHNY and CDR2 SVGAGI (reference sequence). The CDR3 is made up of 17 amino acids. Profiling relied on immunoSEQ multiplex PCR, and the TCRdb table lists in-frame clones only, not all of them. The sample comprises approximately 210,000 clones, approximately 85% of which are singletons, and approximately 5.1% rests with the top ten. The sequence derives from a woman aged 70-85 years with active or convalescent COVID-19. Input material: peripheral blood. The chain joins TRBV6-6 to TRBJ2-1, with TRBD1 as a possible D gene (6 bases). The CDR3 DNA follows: TGTGCCAGCAGTCACGGGACACCTACCTCCTCTTACAATGAGCAGTTCTTC. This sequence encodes CASSHGTPTSSYNEQFF.